Here is one T cell receptor (beta chain) with its context. In this sample, this clone turned up once. Its binding antigen is unknown. Nothing much larger sits one base from this clone, and base qualities are not available. The source of the sample is a study of blood T cell repertoires in COVID-19 (dated by TCRdb to about 2020). Study-level background: The collaborator samples originated in the United States, Italy and Spain and spanned the acute and convalescent phases of COVID-19. The prospective study material was composed of cDNA or gDNA derived from T cells, B-cell-depleted T cells, or PBMCs. Deeply sampled blood TCRbeta repertoires from subjects exposed to, actively infected with, or recovered from COVID-19 were included in the dataset. The repertoires were made available in a free public database intended to serve as a resource for research on the immune response to SARS-CoV-2. Samples were obtained from the ongoing ImmuneRACE study (first 160 participants) and from some 1,200 subjects provided by 6 global collaborators. Sample metadata almost always included a de-identified subject ID, COVID-19 status, age in years and sex. Where available, HLA class I and class II types were obtained from metadata supplied by the sample provider rather than from assay-based typing.

TCRbeta CDR3 regions were amplified from genomic DNA by means of the immunoSEQ Assay, a bias-controlled multiplex PCR. As for how the authors treated the data: The number of nucleated cells in each sample was estimated from the amplification of reference gene primers within the assay. To quantify the absolute abundance of each unique TCRbeta CDR3 rearrangement, sequence reads were collapsed and filtered. For each sample, productive Simpson clonality was calculated by taking the square root of Simpson's diversity index across productive rearrangements. TCRdb provides this immuneACCESS table in a form limited to in-frame rearrangements. Some clones are lacking; in checked studies, under half of them reflect an unresolved V gene, and why the rest are absent is not known. The D gene and trimming were derived from the DNA, and the V and J assignments and clone size from that table. Counted in this sample were 280,000 or so clones; 85% of them appeared once. About 14% of the sample is taken by the ten largest.

In the germline V gene, CDR1 corresponds to MRHNA and CDR2 to SNTAGT. Ends trimmed: V by 4 bases, J by 1 base; bases unmatched to a gene: 5. Its CDR3 holds 15 amino acids, cysteine through phenylalanine. The kept DNA is CDR3 alone, 45 bases in frame from the first base. Each collaborating institution followed its own protocols to collect whole blood in K2EDTA tubes. For TCRbeta analysis, collaborators shipped samples as frozen whole blood, isolated PBMCs, or DNA extracted from either of those sample types. Results and caveats for the whole study, not just this receptor: Clinical and demographic metadata were provided uncurated, with the amount varying by source and participant.

The clonotype was recovered from a human donor in a cohort sampled during active COVID-19. Sequencing used peripheral blood. The rearranged segments are TRBV6-4 and TRBJ2-5, and TRBD2 matches 8 of the central bases. The DNA sequence is as follows: TGTGCCAGCAGTGTCGCTAGCGGGTTCCAAGAGACCCAGTACTTC. Translated, this is CASSVASGFQETQYF.